This entry concerns a single TCR beta chain. Its antigen is not known. This sample was taken from a study of cytomegalovirus exposure and HLA in healthy donors. In the study overall: An earlier analysis found fewer than 140 million unique TCR beta sequences from 200 million or so T cells.

The study, taken as a whole, reports: According to reports, the classifier identified cytomegalovirus status with high specificity and sensitivity. Immune exposure data for these donors was limited to CMV serostatus.

PCR used 60 Vbeta primers and 13 Jbeta primers. Some clones are missing from TCRdb's copy, which holds only in-frame ones; the method was immunoSEQ multiplex PCR. The data show 150,000 to 180,000 clones, approximately 80% seen once. Healthy bone marrow donors made up the donor group. The clonotype was recovered from a man aged 30 to 45 in good health and CMV-seropositive. Sequencing input: PBMCs.

The CDR3 bases are TGTGCCAGCAGCTTAGTTGTTAGAGCTAGCGGGAGTAATGAGCAGTTCTTC. It codes for CASSLVVRASGSNEQFF. The chain carries TRBV7-2 and TRBJ2-1, with 10 bases lining up with TRBD2. V dropped 1 base and J dropped 7; count of bases not matched to a gene: 10. The CDR3 has 17 amino acids. Germline V lookup: CDR1 SGHTA, CDR2 FQGNSA. Filled out from reference TRBV7-2 and TRBJ2-1, the complete variable domain reads GAGVSQSPSNKVTEKGKDVELRCDPISGHTALYWYRQSLGQGLEFLIYFQGNSAPDKSGLPSDRFSAERTGGSVSTLTIQRTQQEDSAVYLCASSLVVRASGSNEQFFGPGTRLTVL.